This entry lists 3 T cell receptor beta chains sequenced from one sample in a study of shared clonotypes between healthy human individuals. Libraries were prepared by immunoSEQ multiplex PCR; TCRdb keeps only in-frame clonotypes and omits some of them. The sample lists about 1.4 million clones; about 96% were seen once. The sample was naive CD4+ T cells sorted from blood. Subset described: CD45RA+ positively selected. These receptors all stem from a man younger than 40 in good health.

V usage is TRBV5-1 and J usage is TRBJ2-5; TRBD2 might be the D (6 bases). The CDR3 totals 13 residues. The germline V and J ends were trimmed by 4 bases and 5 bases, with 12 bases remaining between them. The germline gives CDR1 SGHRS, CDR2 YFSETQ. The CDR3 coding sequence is TGCGCCAGCAGCGACCCACGGGGGGAGACCCAGTACTTC. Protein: CASSDPRGETQYF.

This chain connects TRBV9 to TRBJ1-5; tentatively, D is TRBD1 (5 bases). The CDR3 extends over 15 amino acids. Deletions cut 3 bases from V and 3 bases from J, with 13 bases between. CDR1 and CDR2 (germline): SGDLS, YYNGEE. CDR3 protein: CASSESGTVNQPQHF. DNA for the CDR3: TGTGCCAGCAGCGAATCCGGGACGGTCAATCAGCCCCAGCATTTT.

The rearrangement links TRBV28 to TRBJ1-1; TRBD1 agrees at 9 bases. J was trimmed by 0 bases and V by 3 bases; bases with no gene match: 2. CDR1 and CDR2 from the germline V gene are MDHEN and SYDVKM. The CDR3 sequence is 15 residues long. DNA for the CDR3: TGTGCCAGCAGTTTGGGACAGGGCTTGAACACTGAAGCTTTCTTT. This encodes CASSLGQGLNTEAFF.